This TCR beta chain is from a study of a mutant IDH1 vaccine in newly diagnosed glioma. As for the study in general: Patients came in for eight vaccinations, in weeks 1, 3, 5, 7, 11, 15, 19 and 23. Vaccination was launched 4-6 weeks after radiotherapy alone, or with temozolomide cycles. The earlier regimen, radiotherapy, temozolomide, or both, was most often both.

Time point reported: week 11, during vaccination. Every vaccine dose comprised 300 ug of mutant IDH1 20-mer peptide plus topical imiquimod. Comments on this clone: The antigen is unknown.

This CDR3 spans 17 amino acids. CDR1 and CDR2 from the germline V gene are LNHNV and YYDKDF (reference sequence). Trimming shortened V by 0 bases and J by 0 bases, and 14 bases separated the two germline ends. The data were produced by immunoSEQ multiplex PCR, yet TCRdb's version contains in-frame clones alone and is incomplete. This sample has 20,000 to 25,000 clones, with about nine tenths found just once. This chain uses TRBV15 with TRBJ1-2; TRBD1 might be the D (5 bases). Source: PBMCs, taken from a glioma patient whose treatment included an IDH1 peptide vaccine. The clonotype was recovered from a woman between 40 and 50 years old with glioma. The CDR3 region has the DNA TGTGCCACCAGCAGAGATAGTCTCTGGGGCTCTAACTATGGCTACACCTTC. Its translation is CATSRDSLWGSNYGYTF.